One and the same sample provided the 24 T cell receptor beta chains below, sequenced in a study of blood T cells in healthy people across ages. Alongside a J-beta primer mix, a sample-barcoded 5' primer served in a second PCR lasting about 6 to 12 cycles. TCRdb called the 5' RACE reads again in MiXCR, with one record for every CDR3 protein. The table records over a million distinct CDR3 sequences, 42% of them present only once. Sequenced: blood. These receptor sequences come from a young woman in good health.

The chain combines TRBV6-1 with TRBJ2-3; perhaps TRBD2 as D (5 bases). Trimming took off 1 base at V and 2 bases at J, with 10 bases between the two ends. The CDR3 has 15 residues. CDR1 is MNHNS, CDR2 SASEGT, per germline. CDR3 nucleotides: TGTGCCAGCAGTGAAGAAGCGGCTTTCACAGATACGCAGTATTTT. Protein sequence: CASSEEAAFTDTQYF.

The chain joins TRBV5-1 to TRBJ2-5; D is possibly TRBD2 (6 bases). The CDR3 length is 15 residues. V was clipped by 5 bases and J by 5 bases, with 19 bases between them. Germline CDR1 reads SGHRS; CDR2 reads YFSETQ. The CDR3 loop reads CASSGGVTGVETQYF. In nucleotides, the CDR3 is TGCGCCAGCAGTGGAGGGGTTACGGGGGTGGAGACCCAGTACTTC. Full variable domain (outside the CDR3, taken from reference TRBV5-1 and TRBJ2-5): KAGVTQTPRYLIKTRGQQVTLSCSPISGHRSVSWYQQTPGQGLQFLFEYFSETQRNKGNFPGRFSGRQFSNSRSEMNVSTLELGDSALYLCASSGGVTGVETQYFGPGTRLLVL.

V and J are TRBV27 and TRBJ2-1; D remains unclear. The germline V gene encodes CDR1 MNHEY and CDR2 SMNVEV (reference sequence). This CDR3 has 14 amino acids. Trimming pared 4 bases from V and 3 bases from J, leaving 10 bases between. The CDR3 region is CASSSQHIYNEQFF. The CDR3 DNA is TGTGCCAGCAGTTCTCAACACATCTACAATGAGCAGTTCTTC.

This clonotype occurred a few times. The chain carries TRBV5-1 and TRBJ2-7; the match to TRBD2 covers 8 bases. CDR1 is SGHRS and CDR2 is YFSETQ in the germline V gene. The CDR3 consists of 14 residues. The V and J ends lost 0 bases and 6 bases, in that order; junction bases with no gene match: 5. CDR3 protein: CASSLASGRTEQYF. The CDR3 DNA reads as TGCGCCAGCAGCTTGGCCAGCGGGAGAACCGAGCAGTACTTC.

This clonotype was observed once. The gene calls are TRBV3-1 and TRBJ1-2; the match to TRBD1 covers 8 bases. Germline CDR1 and CDR2: LGHDT and YNNKEL (reference sequence). The CDR3 covers 16 residues. Trimming at V came to 4 bases and at J to 0 bases, leaving 7 bases not matched to a gene. The CDR3 DNA follows: TGTGCCAGCAGCCCGGGACAGGAGTCTTCTAACTATGGCTACACCTTC. Residues: CASSPGQESSNYGYTF.

This clonotype occurred a few times. The V gene is TRBV20-1, the J gene TRBJ2-7; 10 bases align to TRBD2. Germline lookup yields CDR1 DFQATT and CDR2 SNEGSKA (reference sequence). This CDR3 is built from 15 residues. After removal of 2 bases from V and 1 base from J, the junction contained 5 bases not matched to a gene. CDR3 loop: CSARRPLAGSYEQYF. CDR3 sequence (DNA): TGCAGTGCTAGACGTCCACTAGCGGGATCCTACGAGCAGTACTTC.

This clonotype was counted a few times. The chain employs TRBV30 and TRBJ2-2, with 9 bases identical to TRBD1. With V trimmed by 4 bases and J by 5 bases, 5 bases remained unmatched. This CDR3 has 14 residues. CDR1 and CDR2 (germline): GTSNPN, SVGIG (reference sequence). This CDR3 reads CAWTGTGSTGELFF. The CDR3 coding sequence is TGTGCCTGGACTGGGACAGGGTCGACCGGGGAGCTGTTTTTT.

The V and J genes are TRBV28 and TRBJ2-7; tentatively, D is TRBD1 (5 bases). This CDR3 spans 15 amino acids. Germline V gene data show CDR1 as MDHEN and CDR2 as SYDVKM. Trimming removed 9 bases at V and 0 bases at J, with 18 bases between. The CDR3 DNA follows: TGTGCCAGTCAAGAAAGGGGTAGATTCTCCTACGAGCAGTACTTC. Residues: CASQERGRFSYEQYF.

This chain links TRBV9 with TRBJ2-5; tentatively, D is TRBD2 (6 bases). Germline CDR1 and CDR2: SGDLS and YYNGEE. The CDR3 sequence is 15 residues long. V was clipped by 0 bases and J by 1 base, with 10 bases between them. The CDR3 DNA sequence: TGTGCCAGCAGCGTAGATAGGGGACTCCAAGAGACCCAGTACTTC. It encodes CASSVDRGLQETQYF. Variable domain in full (rest from reference TRBV9 and TRBJ2-5): DSGVTQTPKHLITATGQRVTLRCSPRSGDLSVYWYQQSLDQGLQFLIQYYNGEERAKGNILERFSAQQFPDLHSELNLSSLELGDSALYFCASSVDRGLQETQYFGPGTRLLVL.

The V gene is TRBV20-1, the J gene TRBJ2-2; D remains unclear. Trimming left V 0 bases short and J 6 bases short, with 8 bases between. The germline V gene encodes CDR1 DFQATT and CDR2 SNEGSKA (reference sequence). The CDR3 length is 13 residues. The CDR3 loop is CSARDWSPGELFF. CDR3 in DNA: TGCAGTGCTAGAGATTGGAGCCCCGGGGAGCTGTTTTTT.

This chain links TRBV6-6 with TRBJ2-2; 9 bases align to TRBD2. After removal of 6 bases from V and 7 bases from J, the junction contained 6 bases not matched to a gene. Germline CDR1 MNHNY, CDR2 SVGAGI (reference sequence). The CDR3 has 14 residues. CDR3 sequence: CASRRTSASGELFF. The CDR3 region has the DNA TGTGCCAGCAGGCGGACTAGCGCGAGCGGGGAGCTGTTTTTT.

The genes are TRBV6-4 and TRBJ2-3; D call uncertain. The germline gives CDR1 MRHNA, CDR2 SNTAGT. This CDR3 is built from 15 residues. Trimming cost V 5 bases and J 0 bases, with 12 bases left between them. The CDR3 sequence is CASSPNPASTDTQYF. The CDR3 coding sequence is TGTGCCAGCAGTCCTAACCCCGCTAGCACAGATACGCAGTATTTT.

The V and J genes are TRBV19 and TRBJ2-3; D is tentatively TRBD1 or TRBD2 (5 bases each). The CDR3 totals 14 residues. Trimming cost V 7 bases and J 4 bases, with 15 bases left between them. Germline-derived CDR1 and CDR2 are LNHDA and SQIVND (reference sequence). In DNA form, the CDR3 reads TGTGCCAGTATGAGAGGGCAGGGTCCAGATACGCAGTATTTT. Protein: CASMRGQGPDTQYF. Based on the CDR3 plus reference TRBV19 and TRBJ2-3, the full variable domain is DGGITQSPKYLFRKEGQNVTLSCEQNLNHDAMYWYRQDPGQGLRLIYYSQIVNDFQKGDIAEGYSVSREKKESFPLTVTSAQKNPTAFYLCASMRGQGPDTQYFGPGTRLTVL.

This clonotype was detected once. The chain joins TRBV6-2 or TRBV6-3 to TRBJ2-7; 9 bases match TRBD2. The ends lost 0 bases at V and 5 bases at J; junction bases unmatched: 5. There are 15 residues in the CDR3. Germline values: CDR1 MNHEY, CDR2 SVGEGT. The CDR3 reads CASSYSAAGGHEQYF. In nucleotides, the CDR3 is TGTGCCAGCAGTTACTCGGCAGCGGGAGGCCACGAGCAGTACTTC.

The chain has TRBV3-1 and TRBJ1-4, with a weak D call TRBD1 (5 bases). The V gene lost 0 bases and the J gene lost 12 bases, with 14 bases spanning the gap. Per germline, CDR1 LGHDT and CDR2 YNNKEL (reference sequence). The CDR3 spans 14 residues. In DNA form, the CDR3 reads TGTGCCAGCAGCCAAGAATCTGGCGGGGCCCAACTGTTTTTT. It translates to CASSQESGGAQLFF.

This sequence joins TRBV20-1 and TRBJ2-5, with TRBD2 matching over 9 bases. The CDR3 runs 16 residues. CDR1 DFQATT and CDR2 SNEGSKA come from the germline V gene (reference sequence). The trim removed 6 bases at V and 7 bases at J, leaving 18 bases unmatched. The CDR3: CSAPDLGLAHRGTQYF. The CDR3 coding sequence is TGCAGTGCGCCAGATCTGGGACTAGCCCATCGAGGGACCCAGTACTTC.

This clonotype has more than one count but fewer than ten. V gene TRBV20-1 combines with J gene TRBJ2-2; 10 bases agree with TRBD2. Trimming at V came to 7 bases and at J to 1 base, leaving 6 bases not matched to a gene. There are 15 residues in the CDR3. CDR1 DFQATT and CDR2 SNEGSKA come from the germline V gene (reference sequence). Here the CDR3 reads CSVVPSGGNTGELFF. The CDR3 DNA follows: TGCAGTGTCGTGCCTAGCGGGGGGAACACCGGGGAGCTGTTTTTT.

Comment on this clonotype: A much larger clone lies a single base off, so this may be a read error. The J gene is TRBJ2-5, the V gene TRBV29-1, with D possibly called TRBD1 or TRBD2 (7 bases each). The CDR3 covers 15 residues. Germline V gene sequence: CDR1 SQVTM, CDR2 ANQGSEA. The ends were cut back, 7 bases at V and 11 bases at J, with 29 bases in the middle. The CDR3 DNA is TGCAGCGCCACCGGGAGCGGGACAGTATCGAATGAGCAGTACTTC. Protein sequence: CSATGSGTVSNEQYF.

In this sample, this clonotype turned up once. The chain carries TRBV2 and TRBJ2-3; no firm D call. Germline V gene data show CDR1 as SNHLY and CDR2 as FYNNEI. V shed 11 bases and J shed 4 bases, with 13 bases lying between them. This CDR3 spans 12 amino acids. The CDR3 DNA is TGTGCCGGCATGGTGGCGGCAGATACGCAGTATTTT. This sequence encodes CAGMVAADTQYF.

The chain is built from TRBV9 and TRBJ2-3; the D is unclear. The CDR3 is 14 residues long. The germline gives CDR1 SGDLS, CDR2 YYNGEE. V gave up 0 bases and J gave up 7 bases, with 12 bases separating them. This chain's CDR3 is CASSVAGARNTQYF. CDR3 DNA sequence: TGTGCCAGCAGCGTAGCGGGCGCGAGGAATACGCAGTATTTT.

This clonotype has only a few counts. This chain uses TRBV6-1 with TRBJ2-4; the D gene is possibly TRBD1 (5 bases). Per the germline V gene, CDR1 is MNHNS and CDR2 is SASEGT. The length of the CDR3 is 15 residues. V shed 4 bases and J shed 6 bases, with 16 bases lying between them. CDR3 loop: CASSGPAQGGNIQYF. The CDR3 coding sequence is TGTGCCAGCAGTGGTCCGGCGCAGGGCGGAAACATTCAGTACTTC.

This rearrangement joins TRBV2 to TRBJ1-1; D call uncertain. The CDR3 spans 12 residues. Germline CDR1 SNHLY, CDR2 FYNNEI. V was pared by 6 bases and J by 3 bases, with 8 bases between. CDR3 sequence reads: CASREVYTEAFF. The CDR3 DNA reads TGTGCCAGCAGGGAGGTTTACACTGAAGCTTTCTTT.

The gene calls are TRBV6-1 and TRBJ2-2, with no clear D. The CDR3 is 13 residues long. The germline V gene has CDR1 MNHNS and CDR2 SASEGT. V lost 3 bases and J lost 6, with 8 bases in between. In DNA, the CDR3 is TGTGCCAGCAGTGAGAACCCCCCCGGGGAGCTGTTTTTT. Translated, it gives CASSENPPGELFF.

This clonotype was seen a few times. This rearrangement joins TRBV10-3 to TRBJ1-1; tentatively, D is TRBD1 (6 bases). Germline V gene sequence: CDR1 ENHRY, CDR2 SYGVKD. The CDR3 is 13 amino acids. Trimming removed 7 bases from V and 5 bases from J, with 14 bases in between. This CDR3 reads CAIKNRVTTEAFF. The DNA for the CDR3 is TGTGCCATCAAGAACAGGGTAACAACTGAAGCTTTCTTT.